This TCR beta chain was profiled in a study of T cells after yellow fever vaccination. Study at large: Fractions low in cell number were prepared with SMART-Seq v4 Ultra Low Input. Findings and limits, study-wide: The booster response re-showed most primary clones: 96% CD4, about 89% CD8. CD4 and CD8 compartments shared a small share of clonotypes.

With 3 bases removed from V and 7 bases from J, the gap between germline ends came to 22 bases. The CDR3 has 17 residues. Germline-derived CDR1 and CDR2 are DFQATT and SNEGSKA (reference sequence). A 5'RACE template-switching step, the method used to make TCR cDNA, added a universal primer site and UMIs. TCRdb ran MiXCR on the 5' RACE reads and lists one entry per CDR3 protein. The table has a few hundred thousand distinct CDR3 sequences, about 4% seen once; the top ten hold around 23%. The table lists this clonotype with a few counts. Its antigen is unidentified. The specimen comprised PBMCs, sampled 5 days after the yellow fever booster vaccination. The J gene is TRBJ1-6, the V gene TRBV20-1, with D possibly TRBD1 on 6 matching bases. This TCR was recovered from a man younger than 35 who received the YFV17D yellow fever vaccine. The chain's CDR3 is CSARIWGGGGENSPLHF. Here the CDR3 DNA reads TGCAGTGCTAGGATCTGGGGTGGTGGGGGCGAGAATTCACCCCTCCACTTT.